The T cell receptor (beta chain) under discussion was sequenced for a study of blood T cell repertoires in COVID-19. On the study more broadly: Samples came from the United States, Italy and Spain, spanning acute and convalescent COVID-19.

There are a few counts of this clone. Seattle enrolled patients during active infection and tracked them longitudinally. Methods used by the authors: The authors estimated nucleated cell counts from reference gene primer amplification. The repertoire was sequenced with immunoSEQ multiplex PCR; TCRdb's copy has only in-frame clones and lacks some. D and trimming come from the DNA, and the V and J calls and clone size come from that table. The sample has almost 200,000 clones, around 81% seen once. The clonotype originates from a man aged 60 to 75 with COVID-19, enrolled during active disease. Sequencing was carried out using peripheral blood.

The CDR3 loop reads CASSLVAVGTGELFF. The CDR3 DNA reads as TGTGCCAGCAGCTTGGTTGCGGTGGGCACCGGGGAGCTGTTTTTT. The chain couples TRBV5-8 to TRBJ2-2; D is unclear. The length of the CDR3 is 15 residues. CDR1 SGHTS and CDR2 YDEGEE come from the germline V gene. Trimming cost V 0 bases and J 4 bases, with 10 bases left between them.